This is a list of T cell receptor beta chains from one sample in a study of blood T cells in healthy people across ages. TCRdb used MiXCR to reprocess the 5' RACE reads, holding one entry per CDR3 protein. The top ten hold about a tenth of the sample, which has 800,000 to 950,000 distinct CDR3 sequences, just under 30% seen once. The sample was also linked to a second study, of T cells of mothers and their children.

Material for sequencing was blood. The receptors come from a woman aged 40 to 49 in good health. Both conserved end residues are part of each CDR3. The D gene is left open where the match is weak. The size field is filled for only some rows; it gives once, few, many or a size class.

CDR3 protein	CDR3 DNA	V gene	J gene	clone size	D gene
CASSPSRGTEAFF	TGTGCCAGCAGCCCCTCCAGGGGCACTGAAGCTTTCTTT	TRBV11-2	TRBJ1-1	few	NA
CASSRMDLVSTDTQYF	TGCGCCAGCAGCCGGATGGACTTAGTTAGCACAGATACGCAGTATTTT	TRBV4-1	TRBJ2-3	NA	NA
CASSSAPPYEQYF	TGTGCCAGCAGTTCCGCGCCTCCCTACGAGCAGTACTTC	TRBV27	TRBJ2-7	NA	NA
CAITETARNYGYTF	TGTGCCATCACGGAAACAGCCCGTAACTATGGCTACACCTTC	TRBV10-3	TRBJ1-2	few	NA
CASSLREEGYTF	TGTGCCAGCAGTCTACGGGAGGAAGGCTACACCTTC	TRBV6-6	TRBJ1-2	NA	NA
CASSIARRGFGEQYF	TGTGCCAGCAGTATCGCCCGACGGGGCTTCGGCGAGCAGTACTTC	TRBV6-2/TRBV6-3	TRBJ2-7	many	NA
CASSDIGYSNQPQHF	TGTGCCAGCAGTGATATCGGGTATAGCAATCAGCCCCAGCATTTT	TRBV6-1	TRBJ1-5	NA	NA
CASSFGAQGLVGTEAFF	TGTGCCAGCAGCTTTGGTGCTCAGGGTTTAGTAGGGACTGAAGCTTTCTTT	TRBV7-8	TRBJ1-1	NA	NA
CASIIGVGGVKDGQFF	TGTGCCAGCATTATCGGTGTGGGCGGGGTTAAGGATGGGCAGTTCTTC	TRBV6-2/TRBV6-3	TRBJ2-1	many	NA
CSVEDRFSGANVLTF	TGCAGTGTCGAGGACAGATTCTCTGGGGCCAACGTCCTGACTTTC	TRBV20-1	TRBJ2-6	many	NA
CASNAGELCTEAFF	TGTGCCAGCAACGCAGGGGAGTTGTGCACTGAAGCTTTCTTT	TRBV21-1	TRBJ1-1	NA	NA
CSARAGSYSNQPQHF	TGCAGTGCTAGAGCAGGGTCCTATAGCAATCAGCCCCAGCATTTT	TRBV20-1	TRBJ1-5	few	NA
CASSFAGNSYEQYF	TGTGCCAGCAGTTTTGCGGGGAATTCCTACGAGCAGTACTTC	TRBV12-3/TRBV12-4	TRBJ2-7	many	NA
CASNQVTTSNYGYTF	TGCGCCAGCAACCAAGTGACGACAAGCAACTATGGCTACACCTTC	TRBV4-1	TRBJ1-2	NA	NA
CASSGTSHEQFF	TGTGCCAGCAGTGGGACGTCCCATGAGCAGTTCTTC	TRBV28	TRBJ2-1	NA	NA
CASSLGGSSNEKLFF	TGCGCCAGCAGCTTGGGTGGCAGTTCTAATGAAAAACTGTTTTTT	TRBV5-1	TRBJ1-4	few	NA
CSASPSSYNEQYF	TGCAGTGCTTCCCCGAGCTCCTACAATGAGCAGTACTTC	TRBV20-1	TRBJ2-7	NA	NA
CASRQGGLMDIQYF	TGTGCCAGCAGGCAGGGGGGGCTGATGGACATTCAGTACTTC	TRBV2	TRBJ2-4	NA	NA
CASSAGANTEVFF	TGTGCCAGCAGTGCGGGGGCGAACACTGAAGTTTTCTTT	TRBV25-1	TRBJ1-1	few	NA
CAWSPRGRDRAEAFF	TGTGCCTGGAGTCCCCGAGGGAGGGACAGGGCTGAAGCTTTCTTT	TRBV30	TRBJ1-1	NA	TRBD1
CASSWGRVRGEQYF	TGTGCCAGCAGTTGGGGCAGGGTCCGCGGGGAGCAGTACTTC	TRBV12-3/TRBV12-4	TRBJ2-7	many	NA
CASRPSGGCNQPQHF	TGTGCCAGCAGACCGTCAGGGGGGTGTAATCAGCCCCAGCATTTT	TRBV6-2/TRBV6-3	TRBJ1-5	NA	TRBD1
CASTPRQGDYEQYF	TGTGCCAGCACCCCGCGGCAGGGAGACTACGAGCAGTACTTC	TRBV6-6	TRBJ2-7	many	NA
CASRDAGSYEQYF	TGTGCCAGCAGGGACGCCGGGAGCTACGAGCAGTACTTC	TRBV6-1	TRBJ2-7	few	NA
CASSSGAGLVKTQYF	TGCGCCAGCAGCTCTGGGGCCGGACTAGTAAAGACCCAGTACTTC	TRBV5-1	TRBJ2-5	few	TRBD2
CASTDRVGGGYTF	TGTGCCAGCACTGACAGGGTAGGAGGTGGCTACACCTTC	TRBV27	TRBJ1-2	many	TRBD1
CASSLVSGGTYNEQFF	TGTGCCAGCAGCTTAGTTAGCGGGGGGACATACAATGAGCAGTTCTTC	TRBV7-2	TRBJ2-1	many	TRBD2